This T cell receptor (beta chain) was identified during a study of blood T cell repertoires in COVID-19. Looking at the study overall: COVID-19 samples, acute and convalescent, were from the United States, Italy and Spain. In each case, the material was cDNA or gDNA derived from T cells, B-cell-depleted T cells, or PBMCs.

Under the authors' procedure: It was from reference gene primer amplification that nucleated cell counts were estimated. Measured with immunoSEQ multiplex PCR; TCRdb has only the in-frame clones, and not every one. The V and J calls and clone size come from that table; D and trimming were worked out from the DNA. The sample consists of 46,000 or so clones, approximately 87% of them appearing once. This clone was recorded once. The sequence was collected from a human donor in a cohort sampled during active COVID-19. The sample taken for sequencing was peripheral blood.

The CDR3 nucleotides read TGCGCCAGCAGCCGGACAGGGGAGAACACTGAAGCTTTCTTT. Its translation is CASSRTGENTEAFF. J is TRBJ1-1 and V is TRBV5-1; 9 bases map to TRBD1. Germline CDR1 is SGHRS and CDR2 is YFSETQ. Germline trimming cut 4 bases from V and 1 base from J; bases unmatched to any gene: 2. The CDR3 spans 14 residues.